Below, 26 T cell receptor beta chains from the same sample are listed, as sequenced in a study of shared clonotypes between healthy human individuals (dated by TCRdb to the early 2020s). Library preparation used the immunoSEQ multiplex PCR assay. TCRdb carries this immuneACCESS record with in-frame sequences only. Its versions omit some clonotypes, under half of them owing to an unresolved V gene in the studies checked, with the rest unexplained. The sample data list about 480,000 clones, and approximately 79% of these were observed just once. The ten largest clonotypes hold 13% of the sample. The sample was PBMCs. Receptors originate from a woman in her 40s in good health. Some clones in this sample may be carry-over from other donors' samples.

V is TRBV18 and J is TRBJ2-6; TRBD1 aligns across 7 bases. J lost 2 bases, V lost 6 bases, and 4 bases had no gene match. Germline V gene data show CDR1 as KGHSH and CDR2 as LQKENI. This CDR3 has 15 amino acids. CDR3 nucleotide sequence: TGTGCCAGCTCCCCAGGACAGGCTGGGGCCAACGTCCTGACTTTC. This translates into CASSPGQAGANVLTF.

The genes are TRBV6-1 and TRBJ1-5, with D unresolved. The germline gives CDR1 MNHNS, CDR2 SASEGT. Deletions cut 4 bases from V and 6 bases from J, with 10 bases between. This CDR3 contains 13 residues. The CDR3 DNA follows: TGTGCCAGCAGTGGAGGGATCGGTCAGCCCCAGCATTTT. It codes for CASSGGIGQPQHF.

CDR3 loop: CASSFKGTDTQYF. The CDR3 bases are TGTGCCAGCAGCTTTAAGGGAACAGATACGCAGTATTTT. The chain carries TRBV7-3 and TRBJ2-3; D remains unclear. The germline CDR1 and CDR2 sequences are SGHTA and FQGTGA. This CDR3 region has 13 residues. Trimming stripped 3 bases from V and 3 bases from J, with 7 bases between.

The gene calls are TRBV19 and TRBJ2-2; TRBD1 matches 10 bases. Per germline, CDR1 LNHDA and CDR2 SQIVND (reference sequence). Germline trimming cut 6 bases from V and 1 base from J; bases unmatched to any gene: 2. CDR3 size: 15 residues. The DNA for the CDR3 is TGTGCCAGTAGAGACAGGGGGCTGAACACCGGGGAGCTGTTTTTT. It codes for CASRDRGLNTGELFF.

This chain connects TRBV10-2 to TRBJ2-7, with D perhaps matching TRBD2 (5 bases). V lost 10 bases to trimming and J lost 4 bases, with 14 bases between them. The CDR3 spans 12 residues. Germline V CDR1 and CDR2: WSHSY, SAAADI. The CDR3 reads CATRGPGYEQYF. The CDR3 DNA sequence: TGCGCCACCCGAGGTCCGGGGTACGAGCAGTACTTC.

CDR3 residues: CASSQPGQPYEQYF. The CDR3, as DNA: TGTGCCAGCAGCCAGCCCGGACAGCCCTACGAGCAGTACTTC. This chain connects TRBV16 to TRBJ2-7; possible D gene TRBD1, 6 bases. V shed 3 bases and J shed 2 bases, with 11 bases lying between them. The CDR3 has 14 amino acids. Germline assignment: CDR1 KGHSY and CDR2 FQNENV.

The chain is built from TRBV7-2 and TRBJ2-1, with 7 bases identical to TRBD2. CDR1 is SGHTA and CDR2 is FQGNSA in the germline V gene. The CDR3 is 14 amino acids. The J segment lost 2 bases and the V segment lost 5 bases, leaving 3 bases of the junction unmatched. CDR3 residues: CASSTGLAYNEQFF. The DNA for the CDR3 is TGTGCCAGCAGCACCGGACTAGCCTACAATGAGCAGTTCTTC.

This chain uses TRBV5-4 with TRBJ2-3, with TRBD1 as a possible D gene (6 bases). Germline CDR1 SGHNT, CDR2 YYREEE (reference sequence). V was trimmed by 4 bases and J by 2 bases, leaving 11 bases between them. CDR3 length equals 14 residues. DNA for the CDR3: TGTGCCAGCAGCATCGGACAGTCCACAGATACGCAGTATTTT. It translates to CASSIGQSTDTQYF.

The table lists this clone with many counts. The chain joins TRBV11-2 to TRBJ2-3; TRBD1 agrees at 9 bases. Unmatched junction bases numbered 12, after V lost 2 bases and J lost 3 bases. The CDR3 is made up of 18 amino acids. Germline CDR1 and CDR2: SGHAT and FQNNGV. The CDR3 coding sequence is TGTGCCAGCAGCTTAACGTCTCCTAAGGACAGGGGAACAGATACGCAGTATTTT. Translation gives CASSLTSPKDRGTDTQYF. Full variable domain (remainder filled in from reference TRBV11-2 and TRBJ2-3): EAGVAQSPRYKIIEKRQSVAFWCNPISGHATLYWYQQILGQGPKLLIQFQNNGVVDDSQLPKDRFSAERLKGVDSTLKIQPAKLEDSAVYLCASSLTSPKDRGTDTQYFGPGTRLTVL.

Only one count was recorded for this clone. This chain connects TRBV28 to TRBJ2-7; TRBD2 matches 13 bases. The CDR3 has 13 residues. The germline V gene has CDR1 MDHEN and CDR2 SYDVKM. The V gene end was trimmed by 5 bases and the J gene end by 6 bases; junction bases not matched to a gene: 1. CDR3 in DNA: TGTGCCAGCAGTCGGACTAGCGGGAGCGAGCAGTACTTC. Amino acids: CASSRTSGSEQYF.

The gene calls are TRBV2 and TRBJ2-7, with TRBD2 matching 11 bases. The germline V gene has CDR1 SNHLY and CDR2 FYNNEI. Unmatched junction bases numbered 9, after V lost 4 bases and J lost 1 base. This CDR3 has 17 amino acids. The CDR3 nucleotides are TGTGCCAGCAGTGGTTTAGCGGGAGGGCCGTGGTCCTACGAGCAGTACTTC. Encoded protein: CASSGLAGGPWSYEQYF.

The rearrangement links TRBV14 to TRBJ2-7, with D unresolved. This CDR3 region has 16 residues. Germline V gene data show CDR1 as SGHDN and CDR2 as FVKESK. V lost 0 bases to trimming and J lost 0 bases, with 12 bases between them. This chain's CDR3 is CASSQERPPSSYEQYF. The DNA of the CDR3 is TGTGCCAGCAGCCAAGAACGACCACCGAGCTCCTACGAGCAGTACTTC.

The V and J genes are TRBV27 and TRBJ2-1; D remains ambiguous. CDR3 length: 13 residues. Germline CDR1 and CDR2: MNHEY and SMNVEV (reference sequence). The V gene lost 4 bases and the J gene lost 5 bases, with 9 bases spanning the gap. CDR3 DNA: TGTGCCAGCAGTTCTCGACAAGACAATGAGCAGTTCTTC. Translation: CASSSRQDNEQFF.

The V and J genes are TRBV29-1 and TRBJ2-7, with 12 bases aligning to TRBD1. Looked up from germline, CDR1 is SQVTM and CDR2 is ANQGSEA. Trimming at V came to 4 bases and at J to 7 bases, leaving 8 bases not matched to a gene. The CDR3 is 14 amino acids. CDR3 DNA sequence: TGCAGCGTTGTCCTCCGGGACAGGGGGCGGGAGCAGTACTTC. Translated, it gives CSVVLRDRGREQYF.

The chain couples TRBV2 to TRBJ1-3; D not certain. V lost 4 bases to trimming and J lost 4 bases, with 8 bases between them. The length of the CDR3 is 13 residues. Germline CDR1 reads SNHLY; CDR2 reads FYNNEI. The CDR3 DNA follows: TGTGCCAGCAGTGGGACCGACGGAAACACCATATATTTT. Translating it yields CASSGTDGNTIYF.

V and J are TRBV6-1 and TRBJ1-5; D unresolved. The CDR3 spans 13 residues. V dropped 5 bases and J dropped 5 bases, with 10 bases sitting between them. Germline V gives CDR1 MNHNS, CDR2 SASEGT. The CDR3 bases are TGTGCCAGCAGTCAAAGGAGGGATCAGCCCCAGCATTTT. Translation gives CASSQRRDQPQHF.

J is TRBJ2-1 and V is TRBV4-1; D is possibly TRBD2 (5 bases). Trimming took 2 bases from V and 2 from J, leaving 13 bases between them. CDR1 and CDR2 from the germline V gene are MGHRA and YSYEKL. The CDR3 loop spans 16 amino acids. The CDR3 DNA reads as TGCGCCAGCAGCCAACCCGGAGGTAGCGCCTACAATGAGCAGTTCTTC. Translation gives CASSQPGGSAYNEQFF.

The chain links TRBV12-2 to TRBJ2-5; the table's D call of TRBD1 was not tested on the DNA. The DNA matches TRBJ2-7 better at its end, which makes the J call doubtful. TRBV12-2 is termed a pseudogene. The CDR3 consists of 16 residues. This chain's CDR3 is CASRPEGEYGRYEQYF. Written as DNA, the CDR3 is TGTGCAAGTCGCCCCGAGGGGGAGTACGGGCGCTACGAGCAGTACTTC.

Comments on this clone: This sample also contains other DNA sequences that code for the same CDR3. This sequence joins TRBV7-3 and TRBJ2-3, with D possibly matching TRBD2 (6 bases). With 2 bases removed from V and 2 bases from J, the gap between germline ends came to 8 bases. The CDR3 length is 14 residues. CDR1 and CDR2 (germline): SGHTA, FQGTGA. CDR3 sequence reads: CASSLGLSTDTQYF. In DNA, the CDR3 is TGTGCCAGCAGCTTAGGACTATCCACAGATACGCAGTATTTT.

The chain uses TRBV9 and TRBJ1-1; no firm D call. The germline V gene has CDR1 SGDLS and CDR2 YYNGEE. The CDR3 consists of 16 residues. V dropped 0 bases and J dropped 1 base, with 13 bases sitting between them. The CDR3 reads CASSVAPATWNTEAFF. For the CDR3, the DNA is TGTGCCAGCAGCGTAGCCCCGGCCACCTGGAACACTGAAGCTTTCTTT.

The V gene is TRBV7-3, the J gene TRBJ1-1; 8 bases map to TRBD1. J lost 8 bases, V lost 5 bases, and 10 bases had no gene match. Germline V gene data show CDR1 as SGHTA and CDR2 as FQGTGA. This CDR3 has 14 residues. The CDR3 here is CASSPGQGNLEAFF. Here the CDR3 DNA reads TGTGCCAGCAGCCCCGGACAGGGCAACTTAGAAGCTTTCTTT.

The CDR3 DNA is TGCGCCAGCAGCCAAGTGGGTGGCAAAACCTACAATGAGCAGTTCTTC. Translating it yields CASSQVGGKTYNEQFF. The genes are TRBV4-1 and TRBJ2-1, with no clear D. Germline V lookup: CDR1 MGHRA, CDR2 YSYEKL. CDR3 length: 16 amino acids. V was trimmed by 1 base and J by 2 bases, leaving 12 bases between them.

The rearrangement links TRBV4-2 to TRBJ2-7; perhaps D is TRBD1 or TRBD2 (6 bases each). This CDR3 is 16 amino acids long. CDR1 is LGHNA and CDR2 is YNFKEQ in the germline V gene. V was shortened by 1 base and J by 1 base, with 14 bases between the two germline ends. The CDR3 loop reads CASSQAGGQKSYEQYF. In DNA, the CDR3 is TGTGCCAGCAGCCAAGCTGGGGGGCAGAAGTCCTACGAGCAGTACTTC.

The gene calls are TRBV18 and TRBJ2-1, with 11 bases lining up with TRBD2. The germline V gene encodes CDR1 KGHSH and CDR2 LQKENI. V dropped 3 bases and J dropped 15; count of bases not matched to a gene: 13. This CDR3 is 15 amino acids long. CDR3 in DNA: TGTGCCAGCTCACCCGACCTTAGCGCTACTAGCGGGAGGTTCTTC. Encoded protein: CASSPDLSATSGRFF.

V and J are TRBV7-2 and TRBJ1-5; the D is unclear. Trimming removed 5 bases from V and 6 bases from J, with 17 bases in between. CDR3 length: 15 residues. CDR1 SGHTA and CDR2 FQGNSA come from the germline V gene. This chain's CDR3 is CASSLHLLGSQPQHF. CDR3 DNA sequence: TGTGCCAGCAGCCTACACTTGCTGGGCTCTCAGCCCCAGCATTTT.

This chain uses TRBV7-6 with TRBJ2-1; either TRBD1 or TRBD2 may fit D (6 bases each). Trimming took 4 bases from V and 9 from J, leaving 13 bases between them. Germline V gives CDR1 SGHVS, CDR2 FNYEAQ. The length of the CDR3 is 13 residues. DNA of the CDR3: TGTGCCAGCAGCTGGGGTGAGGGGGGTGAGCAGTTCTTC. This translates into CASSWGEGGEQFF.